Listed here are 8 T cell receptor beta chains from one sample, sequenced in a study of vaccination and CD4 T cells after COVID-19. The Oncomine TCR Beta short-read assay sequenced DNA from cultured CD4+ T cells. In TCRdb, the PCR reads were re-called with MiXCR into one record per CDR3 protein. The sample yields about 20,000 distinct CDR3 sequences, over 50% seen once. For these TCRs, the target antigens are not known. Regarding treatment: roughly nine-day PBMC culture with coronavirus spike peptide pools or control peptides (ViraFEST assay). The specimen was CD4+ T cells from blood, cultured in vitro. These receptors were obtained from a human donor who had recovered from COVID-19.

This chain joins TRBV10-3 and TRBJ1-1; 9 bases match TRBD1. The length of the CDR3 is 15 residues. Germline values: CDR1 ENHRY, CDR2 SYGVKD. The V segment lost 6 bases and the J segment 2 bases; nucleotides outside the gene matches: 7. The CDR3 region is CAISKTGGTNTEAFF. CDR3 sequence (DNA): TGTGCCATCAGCAAAACAGGGGGCACCAACACTGAAGCTTTCTTT.

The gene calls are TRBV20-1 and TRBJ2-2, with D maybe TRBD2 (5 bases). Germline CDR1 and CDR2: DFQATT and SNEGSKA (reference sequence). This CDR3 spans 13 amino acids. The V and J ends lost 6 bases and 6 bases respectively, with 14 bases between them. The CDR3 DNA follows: TGCAGTGCCACCCGACAACTAGCCGGGGAGCTGTTTTTT. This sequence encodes CSATRQLAGELFF.

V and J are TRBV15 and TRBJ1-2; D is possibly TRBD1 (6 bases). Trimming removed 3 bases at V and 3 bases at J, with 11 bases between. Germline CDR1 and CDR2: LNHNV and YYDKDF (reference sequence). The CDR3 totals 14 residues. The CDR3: CATSRSGGYYGYTF. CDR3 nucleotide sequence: TGTGCCACCAGCAGGTCTGGGGGCTACTATGGCTACACCTTC.

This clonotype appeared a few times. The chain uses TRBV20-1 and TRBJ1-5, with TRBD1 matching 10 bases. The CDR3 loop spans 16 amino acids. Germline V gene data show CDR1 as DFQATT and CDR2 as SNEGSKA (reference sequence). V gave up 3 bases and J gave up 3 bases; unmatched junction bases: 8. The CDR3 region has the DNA TGCAGTGCTAGGGACGGACAGGGGGGGATCAATCAGCCCCAGCATTTT. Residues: CSARDGQGGINQPQHF.

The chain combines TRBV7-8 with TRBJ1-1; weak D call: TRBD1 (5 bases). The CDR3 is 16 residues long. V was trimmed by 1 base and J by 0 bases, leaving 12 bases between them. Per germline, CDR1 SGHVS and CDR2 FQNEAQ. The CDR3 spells CASSLEGSRLNTEAFF. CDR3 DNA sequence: TGTGCCAGCAGCTTAGAGGGGTCAAGGTTGAACACTGAAGCTTTCTTT.

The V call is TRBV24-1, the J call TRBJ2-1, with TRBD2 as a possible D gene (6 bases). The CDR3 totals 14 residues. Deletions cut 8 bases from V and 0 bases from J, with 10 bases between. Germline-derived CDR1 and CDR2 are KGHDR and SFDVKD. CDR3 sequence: CATMEGSSYNEQFF. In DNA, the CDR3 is TGTGCCACCATGGAGGGTAGCTCCTACAATGAGCAGTTCTTC.

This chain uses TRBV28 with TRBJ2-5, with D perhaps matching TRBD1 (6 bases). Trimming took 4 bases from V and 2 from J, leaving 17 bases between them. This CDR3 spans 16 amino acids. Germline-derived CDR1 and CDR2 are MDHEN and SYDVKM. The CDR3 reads CASSSPTGERQETQYF. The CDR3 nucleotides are TGTGCCAGCAGTTCACCGACAGGAGAACGGCAAGAGACCCAGTACTTC.

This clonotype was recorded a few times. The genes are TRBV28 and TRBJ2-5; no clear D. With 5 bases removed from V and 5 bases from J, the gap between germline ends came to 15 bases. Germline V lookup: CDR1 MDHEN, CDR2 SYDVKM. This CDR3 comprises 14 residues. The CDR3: CASSAYPSSETQYF. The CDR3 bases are TGTGCCAGCAGTGCCTACCCAAGTTCGGAGACCCAGTACTTC.